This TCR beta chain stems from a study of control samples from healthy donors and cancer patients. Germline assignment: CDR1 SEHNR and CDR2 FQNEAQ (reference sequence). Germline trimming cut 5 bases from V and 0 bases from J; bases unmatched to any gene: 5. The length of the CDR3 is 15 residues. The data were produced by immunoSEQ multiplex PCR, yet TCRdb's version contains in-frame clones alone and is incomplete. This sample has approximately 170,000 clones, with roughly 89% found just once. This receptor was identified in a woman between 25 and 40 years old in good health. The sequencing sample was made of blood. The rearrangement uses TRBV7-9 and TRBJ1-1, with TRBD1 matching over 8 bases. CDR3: CASSNRQGMNTEAFF. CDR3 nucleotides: TGTGCCAGCAGCAACAGACAGGGGATGAACACTGAAGCTTTCTTT.